This TCR beta chain was recovered during a study of memory CD4+ T cells and cytomegalovirus serostatus (dated by TCRdb to the late 2010s). About the investigation overall: A total of about 33 healthy Belgian adults, of whom 9 were CMV seropositive and approximately 24 were CMV seronegative, were included in the cohort. To replicate a published TCR-based CMV serostatus classifier, the study sequenced CD4+ memory TCRbeta repertoires from a Belgian cohort whose cytomegalovirus serostatus was known.

About this clone itself: Its cognate antigen has yet to be identified. Base qualities are not provided; no much larger clone lies one nucleotide away.

Overall study outcomes, separate from this receptor: Among the 150 to 200 previously reported CMV-associated TCRbeta sequences, approximately 70 showed up in the CD4+ memory repertoires, with each one found in between one and five individuals. For predicting CMV serostatus, the median bootstrapped AUC was about 0.94 using the original framework and approximately 0.9 using a US-trained random forest. Unlike the original study, which covered naive and memory CD4+ and CD8+ populations, the Belgian study sequenced only CD4+CD45RO+ memory cells. On the Belgian cohort, the classifier built on the original framework reached a median bootstrapped AUC of approximately 0.94, with a 95% CI of 0.76-1.00. The results were interpreted as suggesting that the CMV-associated TCR signature is mostly present in the CD4+ memory repertoire.

The Quick-DNA Microprep Kit was used to extract genomic DNA from the sorted cells. TCRbeta DNA was amplified with the immunoSEQ hsTCRbeta kit following the manufacturer's protocol. An Illumina MiSeq instrument was used to sequence the TCRbeta libraries. The authors processed their data as follows. After out-of-frame sequences were removed, 2.4 million or so distinct TCRbeta sequences remained, averaging about 67,000 per individual. Two values were used to score each individual: the count of roughly 150 previously reported CMV-associated TCRbeta sequences and the total count of productive distinct TCRbeta sequences. A beta-binomial model was reimplemented in Python, and scikit-learn random forests with default parameters were trained on data from the US cohort. Classifier performance on the Belgian cohort was reported as the median AUC with percentile confidence intervals calculated over 10,000 bootstrap iterations. The source is immuneACCESS, and TCRdb retained only in-frame sequences with V and J called. Part of the clones is not carried over; for the studies checked, unresolved V genes explain less than half of this, and the remainder is unexplained. From that table come the V and J calls and clone size; the DNA was used to work out D and trimming. This sample comprises tens of thousands of clones, more than 75% of them detected only once. The ten largest make up 0.4% of the sample.

For this chain, trimming is 3 bases at the V end and 7 bases at the J end, and the number of junction bases without a gene match is 10. Taken from the germline V gene (reference sequence), the CDR1 and CDR2 loops are GTSNPN and SVGIG. There are 14 amino acids in the CDR3, from cysteine to phenylalanine inclusive. Only the CDR3 region is kept as DNA, spanning 42 bases read in frame from base 1. A FACSAria II was used to sort memory CD4+ T cells, defined as single viable CD3+CD4+CD8-CD45RO+ cells. CMV serostatus was determined with a Roche Elecsys assay detecting serum IgG against CMV pp150, pp28, p38 and p52. Once the samples were thawed, total CD4+ T cells were enriched through positive selection using CD4 magnetic microbeads. The samples came from a different study that was designed specifically to examine the CD4+ T cell memory repertoire. Peripheral blood mononuclear cells were isolated and cryopreserved following standard operating procedures; serum was stored at -80 °C. The staining relied on CD3-PerCP (BW264/56), CD4-APC (RPA-T4), CD45RO-PE (UCHT1) and CD8-Pacific Orange (3B5) antibodies, and Sytox blue was used to exclude non-viable cells.

Source material: memory CD4+ T cells from blood. The rearrangement joined TRBV30 to TRBJ1-2, and TRBD1 aligns with 8 junction nucleotides. This TCR derives from an adult in good health and CMV-seronegative. The CDR3 sequence is CAWRGTGGAGGYTF. In nucleotide form, the sequence is TGTGCCTGGAGGGGAACAGGGGGGGCGGGTGGCTACACCTTC.